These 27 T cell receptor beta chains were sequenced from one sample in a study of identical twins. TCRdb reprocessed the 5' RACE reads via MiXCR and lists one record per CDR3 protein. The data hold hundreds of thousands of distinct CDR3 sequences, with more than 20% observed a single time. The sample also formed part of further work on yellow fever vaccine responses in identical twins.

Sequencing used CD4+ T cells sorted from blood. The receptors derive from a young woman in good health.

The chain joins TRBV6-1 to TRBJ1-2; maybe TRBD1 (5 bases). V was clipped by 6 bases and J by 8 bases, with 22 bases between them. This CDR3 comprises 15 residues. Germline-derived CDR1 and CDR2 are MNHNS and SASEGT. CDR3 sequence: CASSSVDTPSRGYTF. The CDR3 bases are TGTGCCAGCAGCTCGGTGGACACCCCCTCTCGGGGCTACACCTTC.

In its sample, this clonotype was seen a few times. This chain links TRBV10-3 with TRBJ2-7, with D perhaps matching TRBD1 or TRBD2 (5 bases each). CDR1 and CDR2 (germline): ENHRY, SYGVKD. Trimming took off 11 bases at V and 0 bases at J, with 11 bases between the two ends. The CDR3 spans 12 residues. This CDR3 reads CAAGDVSYEQYF. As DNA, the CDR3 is TGTGCCGCCGGGGACGTCTCCTACGAGCAGTACTTC.

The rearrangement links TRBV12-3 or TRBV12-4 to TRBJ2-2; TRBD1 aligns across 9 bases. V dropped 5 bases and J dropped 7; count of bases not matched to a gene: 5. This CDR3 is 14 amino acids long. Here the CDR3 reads CASSAGQGHGELFF. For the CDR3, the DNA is TGTGCCAGCAGTGCCGGACAGGGGCACGGGGAGCTGTTTTTT.

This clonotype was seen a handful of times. CDR3 DNA: TGCGCCAGCAGCCGGGCCCCCGACACTGAAGCTTTCTTT. It codes for CASSRAPDTEAFF. The genes are TRBV5-1 and TRBJ1-1; no definite D call. The CDR3 length is 13 residues. The germline V and J ends were trimmed by 4 bases and 3 bases, with 10 bases remaining between them. Germline V lookup: CDR1 SGHRS, CDR2 YFSETQ. The full variable domain, rest sourced from reference TRBV5-1 and TRBJ1-1, is KAGVTQTPRYLIKTRGQQVTLSCSPISGHRSVSWYQQTPGQGLQFLFEYFSETQRNKGNFPGRFSGRQFSNSRSEMNVSTLELGDSALYLCASSRAPDTEAFFGQGTRLTVV.

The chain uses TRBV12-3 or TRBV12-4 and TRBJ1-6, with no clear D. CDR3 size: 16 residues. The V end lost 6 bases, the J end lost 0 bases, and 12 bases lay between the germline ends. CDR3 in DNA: TGTGCCAGCAGCCGAGGTACCAGCTCCTATAATTCACCCCTCCACTTT. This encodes CASSRGTSSYNSPLHF.

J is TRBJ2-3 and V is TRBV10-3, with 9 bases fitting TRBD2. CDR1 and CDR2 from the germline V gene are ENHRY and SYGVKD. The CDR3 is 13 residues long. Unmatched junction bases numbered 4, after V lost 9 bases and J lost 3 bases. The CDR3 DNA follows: TGTGCCATTAGCGGGAGAGGGACAGATACGCAGTATTTT. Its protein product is CAISGRGTDTQYF.

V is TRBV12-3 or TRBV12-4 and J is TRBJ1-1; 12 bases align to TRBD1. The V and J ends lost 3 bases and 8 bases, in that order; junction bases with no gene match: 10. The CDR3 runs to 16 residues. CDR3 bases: TGTGCCAGCAGTTTTTATCCGGGACAGGGGGCGACCGAAGCTTTCTTT. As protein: CASSFYPGQGATEAFF.

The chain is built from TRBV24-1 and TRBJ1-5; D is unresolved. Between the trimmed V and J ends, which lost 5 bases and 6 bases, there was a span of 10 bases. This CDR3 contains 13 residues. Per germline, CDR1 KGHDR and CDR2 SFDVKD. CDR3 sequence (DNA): TGTGCCACCAGTGGGACGGGAATTCAGCCCCAGCATTTT. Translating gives CATSGTGIQPQHF.

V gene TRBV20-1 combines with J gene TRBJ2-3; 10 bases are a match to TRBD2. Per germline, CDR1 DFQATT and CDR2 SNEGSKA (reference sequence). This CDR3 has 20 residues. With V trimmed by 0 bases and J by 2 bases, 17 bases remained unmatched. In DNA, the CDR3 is TGCAGTGCTAGAGATTGGCTCAGTAGGTGGCTAGCGGGGGACACAGATACGCAGTATTTT. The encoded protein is CSARDWLSRWLAGDTDTQYF.

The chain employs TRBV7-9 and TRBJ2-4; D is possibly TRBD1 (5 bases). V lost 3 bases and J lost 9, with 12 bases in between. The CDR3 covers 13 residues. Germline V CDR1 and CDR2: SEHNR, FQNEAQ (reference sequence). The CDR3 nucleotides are TGTGCCAGCAGCTTGGACATAGGAGTCATTCAGTACTTC. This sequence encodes CASSLDIGVIQYF.

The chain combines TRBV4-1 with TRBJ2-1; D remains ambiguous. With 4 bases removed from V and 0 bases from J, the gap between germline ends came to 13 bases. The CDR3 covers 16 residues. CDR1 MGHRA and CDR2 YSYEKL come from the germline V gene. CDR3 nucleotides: TGCGCCAGCAGCCCACCTACAGCTAGCTCCTACAATGAGCAGTTCTTC. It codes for CASSPPTASSYNEQFF.

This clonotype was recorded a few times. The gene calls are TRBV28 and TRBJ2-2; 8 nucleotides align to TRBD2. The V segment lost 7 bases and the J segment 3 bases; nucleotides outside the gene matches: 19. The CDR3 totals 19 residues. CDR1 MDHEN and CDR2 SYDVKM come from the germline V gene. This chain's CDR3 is CASTPPGRVWGLDTGELFF. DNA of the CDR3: TGTGCCAGCACCCCTCCCGGGAGGGTATGGGGACTTGACACCGGGGAGCTGTTTTTT.

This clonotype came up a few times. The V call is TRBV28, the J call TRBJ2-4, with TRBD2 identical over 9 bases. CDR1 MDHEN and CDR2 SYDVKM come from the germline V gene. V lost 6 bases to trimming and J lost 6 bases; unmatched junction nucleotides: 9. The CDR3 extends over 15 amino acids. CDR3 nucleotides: TGTGCCAGCAGCACCACAAGCGGGGGGCTAAACATTCAGTACTTC. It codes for CASSTTSGGLNIQYF.

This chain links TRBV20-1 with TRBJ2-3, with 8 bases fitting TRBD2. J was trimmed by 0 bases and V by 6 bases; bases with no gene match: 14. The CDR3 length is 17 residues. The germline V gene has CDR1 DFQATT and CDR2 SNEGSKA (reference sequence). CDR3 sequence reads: CSANGGGQGTSTDTQYF. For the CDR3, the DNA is TGCAGTGCCAACGGGGGGGGGCAGGGGACTAGCACAGATACGCAGTATTTT.

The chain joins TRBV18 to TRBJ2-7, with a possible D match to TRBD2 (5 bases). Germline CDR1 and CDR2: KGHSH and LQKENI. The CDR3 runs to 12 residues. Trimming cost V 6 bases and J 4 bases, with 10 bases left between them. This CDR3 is CASSPGKYEQYV. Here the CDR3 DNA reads TGTGCCAGCTCCCCCGGGAAGTACGAGCAGTACGTC.

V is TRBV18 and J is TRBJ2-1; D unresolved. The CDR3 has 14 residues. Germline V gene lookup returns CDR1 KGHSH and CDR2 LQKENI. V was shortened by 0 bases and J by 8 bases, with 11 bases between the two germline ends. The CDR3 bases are TGTGCCAGCTCACCACCGAGCGATTGGGATGAGCAGTTCTTC. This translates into CASSPPSDWDEQFF.

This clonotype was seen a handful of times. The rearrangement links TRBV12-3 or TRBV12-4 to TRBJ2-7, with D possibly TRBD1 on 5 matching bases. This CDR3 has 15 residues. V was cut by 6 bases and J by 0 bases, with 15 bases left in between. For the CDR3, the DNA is TGTGCCAGCAGCAAGGACACCATCAACTCCTACGAGCAGTACTTC. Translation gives CASSKDTINSYEQYF.

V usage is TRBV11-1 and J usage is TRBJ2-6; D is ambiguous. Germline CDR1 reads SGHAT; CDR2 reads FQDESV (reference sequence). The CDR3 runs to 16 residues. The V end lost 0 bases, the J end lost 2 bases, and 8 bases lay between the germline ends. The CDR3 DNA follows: TGTGCCAGCAGCTTAGCCGCAACCCCTGGGGCCAACGTCCTGACTTTC. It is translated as CASSLAATPGANVLTF.

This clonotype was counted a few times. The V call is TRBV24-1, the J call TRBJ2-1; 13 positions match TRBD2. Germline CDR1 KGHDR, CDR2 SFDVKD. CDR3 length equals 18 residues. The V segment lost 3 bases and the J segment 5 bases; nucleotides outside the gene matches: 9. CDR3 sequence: CATSDPGTSGAVHNEQFF. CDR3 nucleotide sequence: TGTGCCACCAGTGATCCTGGGACTAGCGGGGCCGTCCACAATGAGCAGTTCTTC.

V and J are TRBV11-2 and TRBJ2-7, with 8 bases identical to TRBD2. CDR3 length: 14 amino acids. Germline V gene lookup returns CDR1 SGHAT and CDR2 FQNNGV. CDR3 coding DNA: TGTGCCAGCAGCCGTAGCGGGGAGCCCTACGAGCGGTACGTC. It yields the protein CASSRSGEPYERYV.

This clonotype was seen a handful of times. This CDR3 reads CASLRGIQETQYF. In DNA, the CDR3 is TGTGCCAGCTTGCGGGGGATCCAAGAGACCCAGTACTTC. The chain couples TRBV5-5 to TRBJ2-5; TRBD2 matches at 7 bases. Germline assignment: CDR1 SGHKS and CDR2 YYEKEE (reference sequence). The CDR3 spans 13 residues. The ends lost 7 bases at V and 1 base at J; junction bases unmatched: 4. The whole variable domain, remainder taken from reference TRBV5-5 and TRBJ2-5, is DAGVTQSPTHLIKTRGQQVTLRCSPISGHKSVSWYQQVLGQGPQFIFQYYEKEERGRGNFPDRFSARQFPNYSSELNVNALLLGDSALYLCASLRGIQETQYFGPGTRLLVL.

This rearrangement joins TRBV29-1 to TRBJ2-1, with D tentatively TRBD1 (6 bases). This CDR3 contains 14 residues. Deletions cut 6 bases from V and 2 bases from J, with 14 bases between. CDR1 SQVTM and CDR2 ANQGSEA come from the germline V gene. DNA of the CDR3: TGCAGCGTCCAGACAGGCCTGACCTACAATGAGCAGTTCTTC. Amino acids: CSVQTGLTYNEQFF.

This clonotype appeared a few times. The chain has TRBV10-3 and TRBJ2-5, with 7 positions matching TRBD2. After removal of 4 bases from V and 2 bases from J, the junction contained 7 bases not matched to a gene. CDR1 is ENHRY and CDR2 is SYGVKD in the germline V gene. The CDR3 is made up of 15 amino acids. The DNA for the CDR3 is TGTGCCATCAGTGTAGGAGGCGGGGGTCAAGAGACCCAGTACTTC. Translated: CAISVGGGGQETQYF.

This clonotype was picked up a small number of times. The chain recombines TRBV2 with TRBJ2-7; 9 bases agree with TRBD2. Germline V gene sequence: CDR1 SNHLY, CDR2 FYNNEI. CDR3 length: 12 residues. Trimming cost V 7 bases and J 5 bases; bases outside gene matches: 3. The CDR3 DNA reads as TGTGCCAGCATTGGACTAGCGAACGAGCAGTACTTC. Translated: CASIGLANEQYF.

The CDR3 sequence is CATSRGTIRTDTQYF. In DNA, the CDR3 is TGTGCCACCAGCAGAGGGACTATCCGCACAGATACGCAGTATTTT. The chain links TRBV15 to TRBJ2-3, with TRBD2 as a possible D gene (6 bases). Trimming took 1 base from V and 1 from J, leaving 9 bases between them. Looked up from germline, CDR1 is LNHNV and CDR2 is YYDKDF (reference sequence). The CDR3 spans 15 residues.

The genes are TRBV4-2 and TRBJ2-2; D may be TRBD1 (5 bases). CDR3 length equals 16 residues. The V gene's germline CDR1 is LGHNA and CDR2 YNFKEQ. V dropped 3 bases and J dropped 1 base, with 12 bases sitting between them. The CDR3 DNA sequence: TGTGCCAGCAGCCAGGTACAGGCGCTGAACACCGGGGAGCTGTTTTTT. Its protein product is CASSQVQALNTGELFF.

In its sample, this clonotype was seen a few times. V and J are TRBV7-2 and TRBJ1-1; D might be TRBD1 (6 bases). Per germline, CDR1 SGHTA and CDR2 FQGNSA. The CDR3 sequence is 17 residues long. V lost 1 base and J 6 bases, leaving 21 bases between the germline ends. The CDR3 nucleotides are TGTGCCAGCAGCTTAGTGGTTGGGGGCCCTTGGGGCGCTGAAGCTTTCTTT. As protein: CASSLVVGGPWGAEAFF.